These T cell receptor beta chains were read from a single sample in a study of blood T cell repertoires in COVID-19. TCRdb's table, derived via immunoSEQ multiplex PCR, lists solely in-frame clones and lacks some. This sample has over 300,000 clones, with about 85% found just once. The sample comprised PBMCs or T cells enriched from blood (not recorded which). Receptor source: a woman aged 25 to 39 who had recovered from COVID-19. Each CDR3 is given with its conserved first and last residue. The D gene is left open where the match is weak. Not every row has a clone size; where given, it reads once, few, many or a size class.

v_call	d_call	clone_size	j_call	cdr3_nt	cdr3_aa
TRBV2	-	-	TRBJ1-5	TGTGCCAGCAGGGAAGGTGGGGGGAAGGATCAGCCCCAGCATTTT	CASREGGGKDQPQHF
TRBV12-3/TRBV12-4	-	-	TRBJ1-4	TGTGCCAGCAGTTTTCTTGTCGGTGAAAAACTGTTTTTT	CASSFLVGEKLFF
TRBV19	-	-	TRBJ1-3	TGTGCCAGTAGTATAAAGGGCAGGGACTCTGGAAACACCATATATTTT	CASSIKGRDSGNTIYF
TRBV29-1	-	-	TRBJ1-2	TGCAGCACGTCTGGGGGCGAGAATGGCTACACCTTC	CSTSGGENGYTF
TRBV5-8	TRBD2	-	TRBJ2-3	TGTGCCAGCACCCCGGGGGCTAGCGGGGGCACAGATACGCAGTATTTT	CASTPGASGGTDTQYF
TRBV9	TRBD2	-	TRBJ2-7	TGTGCCAGCAGCGTTCATCGGGGGGGGTACGAGCAGTACTTC	CASSVHRGGYEQYF
TRBV5-4	-	once	TRBJ2-2	TGTGCCAGCAGCAGGATCGGACAGAACACCGGGGAGCTGTTTTTT	CASSRIGQNTGELFF
TRBV7-9	-	few	TRBJ1-1	TGTGCCAGCAGCCGCCCCCTCCAGACAAAGAACACTGAAGCTTTCTTT	CASSRPLQTKNTEAFF
TRBV5-1	TRBD2	-	TRBJ2-1	TGCGCCAGCAGCTTGGACCCTAGCGGGGGGGCTGGCGAGCAGTTCTTC	CASSLDPSGGAGEQFF
TRBV6-5	-	-	TRBJ1-6	TGTGCCAGTCGACAGGTTAATTCACCCCTCCACTTT	CASRQVNSPLHF
TRBV5-1	-	once	TRBJ1-1	TGCGCCAGTCAGTTCGCTCAGAACACTGAAGCTTTCTTT	CASQFAQNTEAFF